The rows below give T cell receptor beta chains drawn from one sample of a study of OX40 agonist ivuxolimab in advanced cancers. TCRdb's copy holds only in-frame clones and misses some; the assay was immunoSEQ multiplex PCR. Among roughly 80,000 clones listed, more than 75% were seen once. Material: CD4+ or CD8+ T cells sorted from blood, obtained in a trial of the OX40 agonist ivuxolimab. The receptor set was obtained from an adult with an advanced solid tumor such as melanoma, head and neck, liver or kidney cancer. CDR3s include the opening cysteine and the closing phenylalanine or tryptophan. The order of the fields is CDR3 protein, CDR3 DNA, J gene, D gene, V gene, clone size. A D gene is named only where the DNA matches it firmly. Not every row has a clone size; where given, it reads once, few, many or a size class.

CDR3aa: CASSLLAGTSTDTQYF
CDR3nt: TGTGCCAGCAGCTTATTAGCCGGCACTAGCACAGATACGCAGTATTTT
j_gene: TRBJ2-3
d_gene: NA
v_gene: TRBV5-8
abundance: once

CDR3aa: CASSLGQAFNTGELFF
CDR3nt: TGTGCCAGCAGCTTAGGACAGGCATTTAACACCGGGGAGCTGTTTTTT
j_gene: TRBJ2-2
d_gene: NA
v_gene: TRBV7-6
abundance: once

CDR3aa: CASSGTPDNYGYTF
CDR3nt: TGTGCCAGCAGCGGGACACCCGATAACTATGGCTACACCTTC
j_gene: TRBJ1-2
d_gene: NA
v_gene: TRBV28
abundance: NA

CDR3aa: CASSSTGIYGYTF
CDR3nt: TGCGCCAGCAGCTCAACAGGGATCTATGGCTACACCTTC
j_gene: TRBJ1-2
d_gene: NA
v_gene: TRBV5-1
abundance: NA

CDR3aa: CASSILPQGSYGYTF
CDR3nt: TGTGCCAGTAGTATACTGCCACAGGGAAGCTATGGCTACACCTTC
j_gene: TRBJ1-2
d_gene: NA
v_gene: TRBV19
abundance: NA

CDR3aa: CASSYASPGQANF
CDR3nt: TGTGCCAGCAGTTACGCATCCCCGGGACAGGCTAACTTC
j_gene: TRBJ2-7
d_gene: TRBD1
v_gene: TRBV6-5
abundance: once

CDR3aa: CASSLEGVKTYEQYF
CDR3nt: TGTGCCAGCAGCTTAGAAGGGGTGAAAACCTACGAGCAGTACTTC
j_gene: TRBJ2-7
d_gene: NA
v_gene: TRBV11-2
abundance: NA

CDR3aa: CASREGLTEAFF
CDR3nt: TGTGCCAGCAGGGAGGGTTTGACTGAAGCTTTCTTT
j_gene: TRBJ1-1
d_gene: NA
v_gene: TRBV25-1
abundance: once

CDR3aa: CASSLGRSSYEQYF
CDR3nt: TGTGCCAGCAGCTTAGGACGGAGCTCCTACGAGCAGTACTTC
j_gene: TRBJ2-7
d_gene: NA
v_gene: TRBV7-2
abundance: NA

CDR3aa: CASRILSGELFF
CDR3nt: TGTGCCAGCAGAATTTTATCCGGGGAGCTGTTTTTT
j_gene: TRBJ2-2
d_gene: NA
v_gene: TRBV2
abundance: few

CDR3aa: CASSVAGGSYNEQFF
CDR3nt: TGTGCCAGCAGCGTAGCGGGAGGGTCCTACAATGAGCAGTTCTTC
j_gene: TRBJ2-1
d_gene: TRBD2
v_gene: TRBV9
abundance: NA

CDR3aa: CAWSTRTGNYGYTF
CDR3nt: TGTGCCTGGAGTACACGGACAGGGAACTATGGCTACACCTTC
j_gene: TRBJ1-2
d_gene: TRBD1
v_gene: TRBV30
abundance: NA

CDR3aa: CASSNRGNTEAFF
CDR3nt: TGTGCCAGCAGTAACCGCGGGAACACTGAAGCTTTCTTT
j_gene: TRBJ1-1
d_gene: NA
v_gene: TRBV6-1
abundance: NA

CDR3aa: CASSPKSPEQYF
CDR3nt: TGTGCCAGCTCACCAAAATCTCCCGAGCAGTACTTC
j_gene: TRBJ2-7
d_gene: NA
v_gene: TRBV18
abundance: NA

CDR3aa: CSVDLGNTEAFF
CDR3nt: TGCAGCGTTGACCTAGGGAACACTGAAGCTTTCTTT
j_gene: TRBJ1-1
d_gene: NA
v_gene: TRBV29-1
abundance: NA

CDR3aa: CASSKQDKYGYTF
CDR3nt: TGTGCCAGCTCAAAACAGGATAAGTATGGCTACACCTTC
j_gene: TRBJ1-2
d_gene: NA
v_gene: TRBV18
abundance: NA

CDR3aa: CASSLAASTGELFF
CDR3nt: TGCGCCAGCAGCTTGGCCGCGTCAACCGGGGAGCTGTTTTTT
j_gene: TRBJ2-2
d_gene: NA
v_gene: TRBV5-1
abundance: NA

CDR3aa: CASSPGIQSHEQFF
CDR3nt: TGTGCCAGCAGCCCAGGTATACAATCGCATGAGCAGTTCTTC
j_gene: TRBJ2-1
d_gene: NA
v_gene: TRBV7-9
abundance: NA

CDR3aa: CASSINRGGEKLFF
CDR3nt: TGTGCCAGCAGCATTAACAGGGGAGGGGAAAAACTGTTTTTT
j_gene: TRBJ1-4
d_gene: TRBD1
v_gene: TRBV6-5
abundance: NA

CDR3aa: CASSGGQRRTEAFF
CDR3nt: TGTGCCAGCAGCGGGGGACAGAGGCGGACTGAAGCTTTCTTT
j_gene: TRBJ1-1
d_gene: TRBD1
v_gene: TRBV5-6
abundance: NA

CDR3aa: CASSATGQGVRGYTF
CDR3nt: TGTGCCAGCAGCGCCACGGGACAGGGGGTTCGTGGCTACACCTTC
j_gene: TRBJ1-2
d_gene: TRBD1
v_gene: TRBV7-9
abundance: NA

CDR3aa: CASSPTLRQGTNEKLFF
CDR3nt: TGTGCCAGTAGTCCGACCCTACGACAGGGAACGAATGAAAAACTGTTTTTT
j_gene: TRBJ1-4
d_gene: TRBD1
v_gene: TRBV19
abundance: NA

CDR3aa: CASRPSGPEKLFF
CDR3nt: TGTGCCAGCAGGCCGTCGGGTCCTGAAAAACTGTTTTTT
j_gene: TRBJ1-4
d_gene: NA
v_gene: TRBV2
abundance: NA

CDR3aa: CAINPPANYGYTF
CDR3nt: TGTGCCATAAATCCACCGGCTAACTATGGCTACACCTTC
j_gene: TRBJ1-2
d_gene: NA
v_gene: TRBV6-1
abundance: NA

CDR3aa: CAWSRGGSRPGELFF
CDR3nt: TGTGCCTGGAGTAGGGGCGGGAGTCGGCCCGGGGAGCTGTTTTTT
j_gene: TRBJ2-2
d_gene: TRBD2
v_gene: TRBV30
abundance: NA

CDR3aa: CASSPRTGDTGELFF
CDR3nt: TGTGCCAGCAGCCCCCGGACAGGAGACACCGGGGAGCTGTTTTTT
j_gene: TRBJ2-2
d_gene: TRBD1
v_gene: TRBV7-9
abundance: NA

CDR3aa: CASSPERAGGWRNIQYF
CDR3nt: TGTGCCAGCTCACCAGAGAGGGCGGGAGGTTGGAGGAACATTCAGTACTTC
j_gene: TRBJ2-4
d_gene: TRBD2
v_gene: TRBV18
abundance: NA

CDR3aa: CASSESRSSNTEAFF
CDR3nt: TGCGCCAGCAGTGAGTCACGGTCATCGAACACTGAAGCTTTCTTT
j_gene: TRBJ1-1
d_gene: NA
v_gene: TRBV10-1
abundance: NA

CDR3aa: CASSLLSSGRAGEKYF
CDR3nt: TGTGCCAGCAGTTTATTGAGTAGCGGGAGGGCCGGAGAAAAGTACTTC
j_gene: TRBJ2-5
d_gene: TRBD2
v_gene: TRBV27
abundance: NA

CDR3aa: CASSLDSEKYF
CDR3nt: TGTGCCAGCAGTCTCGACAGCGAGAAGTACTTC
j_gene: TRBJ2-5
d_gene: NA
v_gene: TRBV6-6
abundance: NA